The 19 T cell receptor beta chains below were found in one sample sequenced in a study of spatial heterogeneity in lung cancer. Documented time point: sample taken at primary tumor resection. Unsorted tumor, nontumor lung tissue or cryopreserved PBMC supplied the whole RNA. TCRdb independently ran MiXCR on the 5' RACE reads; one entry per CDR3 protein. Altogether 4,600 or so distinct CDR3 sequences are present, 28% being singletons, with the ten largest covering roughly 45%. Source: PBMCs, taken at surgery. The receptors shown here come from a male donor with early-stage non-small cell lung cancer.

In this sample, this clonotype is medium-sized. CDR3 residues: CASCPLGFALPRSEQYF. As DNA, the CDR3 is TGTGCCAGCTGCCCCCTCGGGTTCGCACTCCCCAGGAGCGAGCAGTACTTC. The chain carries TRBV28 and TRBJ2-7; D is ambiguous. Trimming took 8 bases from V and 6 from J, leaving 29 bases between them. The CDR3 is 17 amino acids. Germline values: CDR1 MDHEN, CDR2 SYDVKM.

V gene TRBV12-3 or TRBV12-4 combines with J gene TRBJ2-2, with TRBD1 as a possible D gene (6 bases). This CDR3 contains 13 residues. V lost 6 bases and J lost 6, with 11 bases in between. Here the CDR3 DNA reads TGTGCCAGCAGAGAACAGGGCCCCGGGGAGCTGTTTTTT. Encoded protein: CASREQGPGELFF.

J is TRBJ2-3 and V is TRBV11-2, with D unclear. V shed 3 bases and J shed 4 bases, with 8 bases lying between them. Germline assignment: CDR1 SGHAT and CDR2 FQNNGV. This CDR3 has 13 residues. CDR3 loop: CASSFGRADTQYF. The DNA of the CDR3 is TGTGCCAGCAGCTTCGGACGGGCAGATACGCAGTATTTT.

By its share, this clonotype is medium-sized (0.01 to 0.1%). The chain is built from TRBV28 and TRBJ2-1; TRBD2 agrees at 8 bases. The CDR3 covers 15 residues. CDR1 MDHEN and CDR2 SYDVKM come from the germline V gene. After removal of 5 bases from V and 9 bases from J, the junction contained 12 bases not matched to a gene. Here the CDR3 reads CASSRFSGKGSEQFF. The CDR3 DNA is TGTGCCAGCAGTCGCTTTAGCGGGAAGGGGAGTGAGCAGTTCTTC.

This clonotype was detected many times. This chain connects TRBV19 to TRBJ2-2; D gene unclear. This CDR3 has 12 amino acids. Between the trimmed V and J ends, which lost 3 bases and 3 bases, there was a span of 2 bases. Germline-derived CDR1 and CDR2 are LNHDA and SQIVND (reference sequence). The CDR3 DNA sequence: TGTGCCAGTAGTATTGACACCGGGGAGCTGTTTTTT. Residues: CASSIDTGELFF.

This clonotype is labeled medium-sized (0.01 to 0.1%). The chain is built from TRBV29-1 and TRBJ1-4; D is unresolved. Germline values: CDR1 SQVTM, CDR2 ANQGSEA. V gave up 4 bases and J gave up 8 bases, with 11 bases separating them. The CDR3 extends over 12 amino acids. CDR3 DNA sequence: TGCAGCGTTGGTCGGGCGGGGGAAAAACTGTTTTTT. Its protein product is CSVGRAGEKLFF.

This chain uses TRBV7-2 with TRBJ2-6; D uncertain. The V end lost 1 base, the J end lost 0 bases, and 1 base lay between the germline ends. CDR1 and CDR2 (germline): SGHTA, FQGNSA. The CDR3 runs 14 residues. The CDR3 nucleotides read TGTGCCAGCAGCTTAGTCTCTGGGGCCAACGTCCTGACTTTC. It yields the protein CASSLVSGANVLTF.

Within the sample, this clonotype is medium-sized. The rearrangement uses TRBV10-3 and TRBJ2-3; D is possibly TRBD1 (6 bases). The CDR3 covers 14 residues. Germline CDR1 reads ENHRY; CDR2 reads SYGVKD. Trimming cost V 5 bases and J 3 bases, with 12 bases left between them. The CDR3 coding sequence is TGTGCCATCAGTACGGGCAGGGGAACAGATACGCAGTATTTT. Protein product: CAISTGRGTDTQYF.

The rearrangement uses TRBV19 and TRBJ1-2; 9 bases match TRBD1. Germline V gene data show CDR1 as LNHDA and CDR2 as SQIVND (reference sequence). The CDR3 loop spans 16 amino acids. With 5 bases clipped from V and 2 bases from J, the junction kept 9 bases outside the gene matches. Here the CDR3 DNA reads TGTGCCAGTAGTTCCCCACAGGGGGCGAGGAACTATGGCTACACCTTC. Its protein product is CASSSPQGARNYGYTF.

The sample holds many counts of this clonotype. The V and J genes are TRBV2 and TRBJ1-2; D is unclear. The CDR3 spans 12 residues. Germline V gene data show CDR1 as SNHLY and CDR2 as FYNNEI. V shed 3 bases and J shed 4 bases, with 6 bases lying between them. CDR3 coding DNA: TGTGCCAGCAGTGAGTCCAGCTATGGCTACACCTTC. It codes for CASSESSYGYTF. Variable domain in full (rest from reference TRBV2 and TRBJ1-2): EPEVTQTPSHQVTQMGQEVILRCVPISNHLYFYWYRQILGQKVEFLVSFYNNEISEKSEIFDDQFSVERPDGSNFTLKIRSTKLEDSAMYFCASSESSYGYTFGSGTRLTVV.

The sample holds many counts of this clonotype. The chain links TRBV11-2 to TRBJ1-3; unclear D gene. The V end was cut by 5 bases, the J end by 0 bases, with 17 bases between. The germline V gene encodes CDR1 SGHAT and CDR2 FQNNGV. This CDR3 comprises 17 residues. CDR3 region: CASSPRWADVSGNTIYF. In DNA, the CDR3 is TGTGCCAGCAGCCCAAGGTGGGCCGACGTCTCTGGAAACACCATATATTTT.

This clonotype was found a few times. This chain links TRBV7-9 with TRBJ2-3; D gene unclear. With 4 bases removed from V and 7 bases from J, the gap between germline ends came to 12 bases. Per germline, CDR1 SEHNR and CDR2 FQNEAQ (reference sequence). This CDR3 has 13 amino acids. The CDR3 nucleotides read TGTGCCAGCAGCTCCCTAGGAGAAAATACGCAGTATTTT. Translated: CASSSLGENTQYF.

In its sample, this clonotype ranks as medium-sized. The gene calls are TRBV24-1 and TRBJ2-1; tentative D call: TRBD2 (6 bases). V gave up 3 bases and J gave up 0 bases, with 11 bases separating them. CDR3 size: 16 residues. Germline values: CDR1 KGHDR, CDR2 SFDVKD. The CDR3 DNA sequence: TGTGCCACCAGTGATACGTCCGGGAGCTCCTACAATGAGCAGTTCTTC. Translated, it gives CATSDTSGSSYNEQFF.

This clonotype was counted ten times or more. The chain has TRBV29-1 and TRBJ2-1; D is possibly TRBD2 (5 bases). The V gene's germline CDR1 is SQVTM and CDR2 ANQGSEA. The CDR3 loop spans 12 amino acids. The V end was cut by 7 bases, the J end by 7 bases, with 14 bases between. DNA of the CDR3: TGCAGCGCCGAGGGATATGGGAATGAGCAGTTCTTC. Its protein product is CSAEGYGNEQFF.

The genes are TRBV6-2 or TRBV6-3 and TRBJ1-6, with a weak D call TRBD1 (6 bases). The V gene lost 6 bases and the J gene lost 7 bases, with 13 bases spanning the gap. Germline values: CDR1 MNHEY, CDR2 SVGEGT. The length of the CDR3 is 14 residues. The DNA for the CDR3 is TGTGCCAGCAGAGGGGGGTCGCGGAATTCACCCCTCCACTTT. Encoded protein: CASRGGSRNSPLHF.

By share, this clonotype counts as medium-sized. The rearrangement links TRBV5-1 to TRBJ2-1; D gene uncertain. Per the germline V gene, CDR1 is SGHRS and CDR2 is YFSETQ. V dropped 0 bases and J dropped 8 bases, with 15 bases sitting between them. The CDR3 totals 15 residues. The CDR3 region is CASSLAASFKDEQFF. CDR3 nucleotide sequence: TGCGCCAGCAGCTTGGCAGCCTCTTTCAAGGATGAGCAGTTCTTC. The full variable domain, completed using reference TRBV5-1 and TRBJ2-1, is KAGVTQTPRYLIKTRGQQVTLSCSPISGHRSVSWYQQTPGQGLQFLFEYFSETQRNKGNFPGRFSGRQFSNSRSEMNVSTLELGDSALYLCASSLAASFKDEQFFGPGTRLTVL.

Within the sample, this clonotype is medium-sized. The V call is TRBV10-3, the J call TRBJ1-3; TRBD1 is a possible D gene (5 bases). The germline gives CDR1 ENHRY, CDR2 SYGVKD. Trimming cost V 3 bases and J 0 bases, with 9 bases left between them. The CDR3 is 15 amino acids. In nucleotides, the CDR3 is TGTGCCATCAGTGATGGGACTGCCTCTGGAAACACCATATATTTT. Residues: CAISDGTASGNTIYF.

This clonotype has just a few counts. This chain connects TRBV5-8 to TRBJ1-1; tentatively, D is TRBD1 (6 bases). Germline V gene sequence: CDR1 SGHTS, CDR2 YDEGEE. The CDR3 has 15 residues. Trimming pared 4 bases from V and 6 bases from J, leaving 19 bases between. CDR3 sequence (DNA): TGTGCCAGCAGCCCACTACAGGGTGTATATGCTGAAGCTTTCTTT. Translated, it gives CASSPLQGVYAEAFF.

The V and J genes are TRBV20-1 and TRBJ2-5, with D unclear. Trimming left V 4 bases short and J 8 bases short, with 14 bases between. Germline CDR1 and CDR2: DFQATT and SNEGSKA (reference sequence). The CDR3 has 12 amino acids. Written as DNA, the CDR3 is TGCAGTGCTACTCAGATACTGGAAACCCAGTACTTC. Encoded protein: CSATQILETQYF.